Below, 22 T cell receptor beta chains from the same sample are listed, as sequenced in a study of T cell responses to AZD1222 COVID-19 vaccine. Measured with immunoSEQ multiplex PCR; TCRdb has only the in-frame clones, and not every one. The sample has around 80,000 clones, 87% seen once; the top ten hold under 1.5%. The starting material was peripheral blood, obtained 28 days after the second AZD1222 dose. The receptors come from an adult who received the AZD1222 COVID-19 vaccine.

The chain carries TRBV15 and TRBJ1-2, with D maybe TRBD1 (5 bases). V lost 1 base and J 4 bases, leaving 10 bases between the germline ends. CDR1 and CDR2 (germline): LNHNV, YYDKDF (reference sequence). The CDR3 is made up of 14 amino acids. As DNA, the CDR3 is TGTGCCACCAGCAGAGGACAGCAGCTCTATGGCTACACCTTC. This translates into CATSRGQQLYGYTF. Drawing the rest from reference TRBV15 and TRBJ1-2, the complete variable domain is DAMVIQNPRYQVTQFGKPVTLSCSQTLNHNVMYWYQQKSSQAPKLLFHYYDKDFNNEADTPDNFQSRRPNTSFCFLDIRSPGLGDTAMYLCATSRGQQLYGYTFGSGTRLTVV.

The genes are TRBV12-5 and TRBJ2-7; tentative D call: TRBD1 (6 bases). Germline V gene lookup returns CDR1 LGHNT and CDR2 FRNRAP. Trimming pared 1 base from V and 3 bases from J, leaving 16 bases between. This CDR3 has 16 amino acids. CDR3 region: CASGLDQTGGVYEQYF. The CDR3 nucleotides are TGTGCTAGTGGTTTGGACCAAACTGGGGGCGTCTACGAGCAGTACTTC. Looking up the rest from reference TRBV12-5 and TRBJ2-7 gives the full variable domain: DARVTQTPRHKVTEMGQEVTMRCQPILGHNTVFWYRQTMMQGLELLAYFRNRAPLDDSGMPKDRFSAEMPDATLATLKIQPSEPRDSAVYFCASGLDQTGGVYEQYFGPGTRLTVT.

CDR3 loop: CASSYGYTQGTEAFF. Here the CDR3 DNA reads TGTGCCAGCAGTTACGGGTACACCCAGGGCACTGAAGCTTTCTTT. This chain joins TRBV6-5 and TRBJ1-1; a weak D match, TRBD1 (5 bases). The CDR3 runs to 15 residues. In germline, CDR1 is MNHEY, CDR2 SVGAGI. Trimming left V 2 bases short and J 4 bases short, with 14 bases between.

V usage is TRBV3-1 (or the pseudogene TRBV3-2) and J usage is TRBJ2-1; a weak D match, TRBD1 (5 bases). Trimming removed 0 bases from V and 15 bases from J, with 12 bases in between. This CDR3 has 12 residues. The V gene's germline CDR1 is LGHDT and CDR2 YNNKEL (reference sequence). CDR3 sequence: CASSQELGARFF. The DNA of the CDR3 is TGTGCCAGCAGCCAAGAGTTAGGGGCCCGGTTCTTC.

This chain uses TRBV11-2 with TRBJ2-7, with TRBD1 matching over 7 bases. V lost 3 bases, J lost 4 bases, and 12 bases stayed unmatched. In germline, CDR1 is SGHAT, CDR2 FQNNGV. This CDR3 comprises 16 residues. CDR3 residues: CASSFRRGQGEYEQYF. In DNA, the CDR3 is TGTGCCAGCAGCTTTCGGCGTGGTCAGGGGGAATACGAGCAGTACTTC.

The J gene is TRBJ2-5, the V gene TRBV19; D might be TRBD1 (5 bases). The CDR3 length is 14 residues. The germline CDR1 and CDR2 sequences are LNHDA and SQIVND (reference sequence). V was pared by 3 bases and J by 5 bases, with 13 bases between. The CDR3 nucleotides read TGTGCCAGTAGTATTGGTCGACAGAGCGAGACCCAGTACTTC. Translation: CASSIGRQSETQYF.

The V gene is TRBV5-6, the J gene TRBJ1-1; D ambiguous. The CDR3 is made up of 17 amino acids. V dropped 4 bases and J dropped 1 base, with 20 bases sitting between them. The germline V gene encodes CDR1 SGHDT and CDR2 YYEEEE. The CDR3 loop reads CASSPMLAHGGNTEAFF. As DNA, the CDR3 is TGTGCCAGCAGCCCAATGCTGGCTCACGGAGGGAACACTGAAGCTTTCTTT.

The rearrangement uses TRBV4-2 and TRBJ2-3; 13 bases fit TRBD2. V gave up 1 base and J gave up 5 bases; unmatched junction bases: 9. The germline V gene encodes CDR1 LGHNA and CDR2 YNFKEQ. This CDR3 spans 18 amino acids. The CDR3 is CASSQAPTSGRQGDTQYF. The CDR3 coding sequence is TGTGCCAGCAGCCAAGCCCCGACTAGCGGGAGGCAGGGAGATACGCAGTATTTT.

This sequence joins TRBV20-1 and TRBJ1-2; the match to TRBD1 covers 8 bases. This CDR3 contains 14 residues. CDR1 DFQATT and CDR2 SNEGSKA come from the germline V gene (reference sequence). V gave up 3 bases and J gave up 0 bases; unmatched junction bases: 3. The CDR3: CSASLQGANYGYTF. CDR3 in DNA: TGCAGTGCTAGTTTACAGGGGGCTAACTATGGCTACACCTTC.

The gene calls are TRBV7-2 and TRBJ2-1; TRBD1 aligns across 8 bases. J was trimmed by 0 bases and V by 1 base; bases with no gene match: 8. Per germline, CDR1 SGHTA and CDR2 FQGNSA. The CDR3 runs to 18 residues. CDR3 DNA sequence: TGTGCCAGCAGCTTAGAATCCGGACAGGGAACCTCCTACAATGAGCAGTTCTTC. Residues: CASSLESGQGTSYNEQFF.

This chain joins TRBV5-1 and TRBJ2-5; no firm D call. Between the trimmed V and J ends, which lost 1 base and 5 bases, there was a span of 9 bases. The CDR3 is made up of 13 amino acids. Germline V gene sequence: CDR1 SGHRS, CDR2 YFSETQ. CDR3: CASSLTLGETQYF. The CDR3 region has the DNA TGCGCCAGCAGCTTGACGCTGGGGGAGACCCAGTACTTC.

This clone was seen a handful of times. CDR3 sequence: CASSQELRGAVEFF. CDR3 bases: TGTGCCAGCAGCCAAGAACTTAGGGGGGCGGTTGAGTTCTTC. The chain is built from TRBV14 and TRBJ2-1; D is tentatively TRBD1 or TRBD2 (6 bases each). The CDR3 is 14 amino acids. Germline CDR1 reads SGHDN; CDR2 reads FVKESK. Deletions cut 0 bases from V and 14 bases from J, with 17 bases between.

The chain recombines TRBV25-1 with TRBJ1-2; maybe TRBD1 (6 bases). Germline CDR1 is MGHDK and CDR2 is SYGVNS. V gave up 6 bases and J gave up 5 bases, with 16 bases separating them. The CDR3 sequence is 14 residues long. Here the CDR3 DNA reads TGTGCCAGCAGCCCCGTGGGACAAGTGTATGGCTACACCTTC. Residues: CASSPVGQVYGYTF.

The rearrangement uses TRBV19 and TRBJ1-5, with D perhaps matching TRBD1 (6 bases). The V and J ends lost 4 bases and 3 bases respectively, with 10 bases between them. The CDR3 has 14 residues. From germline, CDR1 is LNHDA and CDR2 SQIVND (reference sequence). The CDR3, as DNA: TGTGCCAGTAGTAACCGGGACAACAATCAGCCCCAGCATTTT. Translating gives CASSNRDNNQPQHF.

This clone showed up just once. The rearrangement uses TRBV7-2 and TRBJ1-5, with TRBD1 identical over 10 bases. J gave up 3 bases and V 6 bases, and 8 bases lay outside the gene matches. Germline CDR1 SGHTA, CDR2 FQGNSA. The CDR3 totals 16 residues. CDR3 nucleotides: TGTGCCAGCAGATCAACCGGGACAGGGGTCAATCAGCCCCAGCATTTT. Amino acids: CASRSTGTGVNQPQHF.

This clone was seen a few times. The sample carries other DNA sequences with the same CDR3. The rearrangement uses TRBV9 and TRBJ2-1; D uncertain. V was cut by 0 bases and J by 0 bases, with 7 bases left in between. The germline CDR1 and CDR2 sequences are SGDLS and YYNGEE. The CDR3 is 15 residues long. In DNA, the CDR3 is TGTGCCAGCAGCGTAGTTGGAAGCTCCTACAATGAGCAGTTCTTC. Translating it yields CASSVVGSSYNEQFF.

This sequence joins TRBV6-1 and TRBJ2-1; 12 bases map to TRBD2. Germline V gene sequence: CDR1 MNHNS, CDR2 SASEGT. The CDR3 runs 15 residues. V was pared by 1 base and J by 10 bases, with 5 bases of the junction left unmatched. DNA for the CDR3: TGTGCCAGCAGTGAAGTTCTAGCGGGAGGGCCAGAGCAGTTCTTC. It translates to CASSEVLAGGPEQFF.

DNA for the CDR3: TGCGCCAGCAGCTTGGAGGTTAGCTATGGCTACACCTTC. Residues: CASSLEVSYGYTF. The chain joins TRBV5-1 to TRBJ1-2; unclear D gene. Germline V lookup: CDR1 SGHRS, CDR2 YFSETQ. Trimming removed 0 bases from V and 4 bases from J, with 7 bases in between. The CDR3 is 13 residues long.

This rearrangement joins TRBV6-1 to TRBJ1-1; 7 nucleotides align to TRBD1. Germline CDR1 reads MNHNS; CDR2 reads SASEGT. V was pared by 3 bases and J by 0 bases, with 7 bases of the junction left unmatched. The CDR3 length is 16 residues. CDR3 loop: CASSDHTGTVNTEAFF. DNA for the CDR3: TGTGCCAGCAGTGATCATACCGGGACAGTGAACACTGAAGCTTTCTTT.

The chain has TRBV6-1 and TRBJ2-2; no clear D gene. V shed 1 base and J shed 1 base, with 4 bases lying between them. The CDR3 sequence is 14 residues long. Germline V gene lookup returns CDR1 MNHNS and CDR2 SASEGT. In DNA, the CDR3 is TGTGCCAGCAGTGAAGGGGTGAACACCGGGGAGCTGTTTTTT. Its protein product is CASSEGVNTGELFF.

A single count supports this clone. V and J are TRBV11-2 and TRBJ2-1; 10 bases map to TRBD2. The CDR3 length is 15 residues. Per the germline V gene, CDR1 is SGHAT and CDR2 is FQNNGV. Germline trimming cut 2 bases from V and 8 bases from J; bases unmatched to any gene: 6. As DNA, the CDR3 is TGTGCCAGCAGCTTATCTAGCGGGAGTGAGGATGAGCAGTTCTTC. This codes for CASSLSSGSEDEQFF.

The chain is built from TRBV6-2 or TRBV6-3 and TRBJ1-5; the match to TRBD1 covers 10 bases. CDR1 and CDR2 (germline): MNHEY, SVGEGT. With 5 bases clipped from V and 5 bases from J, the junction kept 9 bases outside the gene matches. The length of the CDR3 is 16 residues. As DNA, the CDR3 is TGTGCCAGCAGTACCCGGGACAGGGGTTATCATCAGCCCCAGCATTTT. This gives the protein CASSTRDRGYHQPQHF.